These 10 T cell receptor beta chains were all obtained from the same sample, sequenced in a study of T cells in Graves' hyperthyroidism and ophthalmopathy. From RNA transcripts, TCR beta CDR3 regions were amplified. Researchers ran a first-round RT-PCR on the TCR CDR3 using the HTBI primer set. TCRdb called the multiplex PCR reads again in MiXCR, with one record for every CDR3 protein. The sample carries hundreds of thousands of distinct CDR3 sequences, roughly 14% recorded once. The sample consisted of blood. All receptors come from a woman aged 30 to 39 with Graves' hyperthyroidism that later progressed to Graves' ophthalmopathy.

The chain uses TRBV15 and TRBJ2-7; tentatively, D is TRBD1 or TRBD2 (6 bases each). Germline-derived CDR1 and CDR2 are LNHNV and YYDKDF (reference sequence). The CDR3 is 14 residues long. Trimming took off 2 bases at V and 2 bases at J, with 10 bases between the two ends. This CDR3 is CATSRQGTPYEQYF. The DNA of the CDR3 is TGTGCCACCAGCAGACAGGGGACTCCCTACGAGCAGTACTTC.

There are many counts of this clonotype. V gene TRBV6-1 combines with J gene TRBJ2-7; perhaps TRBD1 as D (6 bases). Looked up from germline, CDR1 is MNHNS and CDR2 is SASEGT. This CDR3 region has 16 residues. V shed 3 bases and J shed 7 bases, with 22 bases lying between them. For the CDR3, the DNA is TGTGCCAGCAGTGACGACTCAGGGGTAGCCCATTGGGAGCAGTACTTC. Translated: CASSDDSGVAHWEQYF.

This clonotype was found a few times. The rearrangement joins TRBV4-1 to TRBJ2-1; D is unclear. Trimming shortened V by 1 base and J by 4 bases, and 17 bases separated the two germline ends. CDR3 length: 17 amino acids. Germline V gene data show CDR1 as MGHRA and CDR2 as YSYEKL. The DNA of the CDR3 is TGCGCCAGCAGCCAAGGTACTCCCAACGATCTGTACAATGAGCAGTTCTTC. Its protein is CASSQGTPNDLYNEQFF.

As to this clonotype: This may be a read error, as it is one base from a much larger clone. V usage is TRBV6-4 and J usage is TRBJ2-3; D is perhaps TRBD1 or TRBD2 (6 bases each). The V and J ends lost 10 bases and 2 bases respectively, with 13 bases between them. Germline V gene lookup returns CDR1 MRHNA and CDR2 SNTAGT. The CDR3 extends over 13 amino acids. The CDR3 DNA reads as TGTGCCAACGGGGCGGGACACACAGATACGCAGTATTTT. This sequence encodes CANGAGHTDTQYF.

In this sample, this clonotype turned up many times. The chain uses TRBV30 and TRBJ1-2; perhaps TRBD1 as D (5 bases). V was pared by 4 bases and J by 6 bases, with 9 bases between. The CDR3 consists of 11 residues. Germline values: CDR1 GTSNPN, CDR2 SVGIG (reference sequence). The chain's CDR3 is CAWNPGDGYTF. The CDR3 bases are TGTGCCTGGAACCCGGGGGATGGCTACACCTTC. The full variable domain, its missing parts supplied by reference TRBV30 and TRBJ1-2, is SQTIHQWPATLVQPVGSPLSLECTVEGTSNPNLYWYRQAAGRGLQLLFYSVGIGQISSEVPQNLSASRPQDRQFILSSKKLLLSDSGFYLCAWNPGDGYTFGSGTRLTVV.

The chain carries TRBV9 and TRBJ1-1, with TRBD1 matching over 11 bases. The junction had 7 bases not matched to a gene; V was cut back by 5 bases and J by 4 bases. Germline lookup yields CDR1 SGDLS and CDR2 YYNGEE. There are 15 residues in the CDR3. The CDR3 sequence: CASRPTGTGGTEAFF. The CDR3 nucleotides read TGTGCCAGCAGACCGACCGGGACAGGGGGCACTGAAGCTTTCTTT.

The gene calls are TRBV15 and TRBJ2-7; D is uncertain. Trimming took 0 bases from V and 6 from J, leaving 9 bases between them. The germline V gene encodes CDR1 LNHNV and CDR2 YYDKDF (reference sequence). This CDR3 contains 13 residues. Here the CDR3 reads CATSRDSTAEQYF. The CDR3 DNA reads as TGTGCCACCAGCAGAGATAGCACGGCCGAGCAGTACTTC.

This clonotype was detected a few times. The chain carries TRBV19 and TRBJ2-1, with D tentatively TRBD1 (6 bases). Germline assignment: CDR1 LNHDA and CDR2 SQIVND (reference sequence). The CDR3 length is 12 residues. With 11 bases removed from V and 7 bases from J, the gap between germline ends came to 15 bases. The CDR3: CAVDQGWNEQFF. In nucleotides, the CDR3 is TGTGCCGTAGACCAGGGGTGGAATGAGCAGTTCTTC.

This clonotype was recorded at least ten times. V and J are TRBV5-1 and TRBJ2-2; a weak D match, TRBD2 (5 bases). V lost 1 base and J 7 bases, leaving 14 bases between the germline ends. CDR3 size: 15 residues. The V gene's germline CDR1 is SGHRS and CDR2 YFSETQ. The DNA of the CDR3 is TGCGCCAGCAGCTTGAACGGGAAGGAGGTCGGGGAGCTGTTTTTT. This translates into CASSLNGKEVGELFF.

There are many counts of this clonotype. DNA for the CDR3: TGTGCCAGCATCGATTTGGGGAACACTGAAGCTTTCTTT. Translating it yields CASIDLGNTEAFF. The V gene is TRBV2, the J gene TRBJ1-1; D unclear. V was clipped by 7 bases and J by 1 base, with 10 bases between them. This CDR3 is 13 amino acids long. Germline CDR1 is SNHLY and CDR2 is FYNNEI.